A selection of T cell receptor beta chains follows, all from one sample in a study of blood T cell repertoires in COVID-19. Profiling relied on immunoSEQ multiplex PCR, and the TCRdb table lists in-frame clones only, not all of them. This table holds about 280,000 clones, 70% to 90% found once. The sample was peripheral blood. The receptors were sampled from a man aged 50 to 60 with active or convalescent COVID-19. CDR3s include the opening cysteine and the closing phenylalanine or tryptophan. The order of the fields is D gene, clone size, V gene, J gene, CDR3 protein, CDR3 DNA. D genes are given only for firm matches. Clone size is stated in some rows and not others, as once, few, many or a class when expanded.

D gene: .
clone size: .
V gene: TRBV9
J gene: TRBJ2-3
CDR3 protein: CASSTTGTASTQYF
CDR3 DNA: TGTGCCAGCAGCACAACCGGGACTGCCAGTACGCAGTATTTT

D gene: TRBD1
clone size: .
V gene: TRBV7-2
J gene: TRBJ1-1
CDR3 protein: CASSLGRVGTGFEAFF
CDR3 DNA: TGTGCCAGCAGCTTAGGTAGGGTGGGGACAGGGTTTGAAGCTTTCTTT

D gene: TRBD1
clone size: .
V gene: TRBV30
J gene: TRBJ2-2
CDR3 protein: CAWSVPLDRGRGYTGELFF
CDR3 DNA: TGTGCCTGGAGTGTACCTCTCGACAGGGGCAGAGGGTACACCGGGGAGCTGTTTTTT

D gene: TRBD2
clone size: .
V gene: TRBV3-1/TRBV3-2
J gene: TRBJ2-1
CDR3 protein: CASSPTGGFDNEQFF
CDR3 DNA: TGTGCCAGCAGCCCTACGGGGGGGTTTGACAATGAGCAGTTCTTC

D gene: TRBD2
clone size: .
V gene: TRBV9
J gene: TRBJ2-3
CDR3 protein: CASSPGGGPSTDTQYF
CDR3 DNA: TGTGCCAGCAGCCCCGGGGGGGGGCCAAGCACAGATACGCAGTATTTT

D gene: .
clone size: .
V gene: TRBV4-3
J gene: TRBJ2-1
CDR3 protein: CASSQDRFLGNEQFF
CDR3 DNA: TGCGCCAGCAGCCAAGATCGGTTTCTAGGCAATGAGCAGTTCTTC

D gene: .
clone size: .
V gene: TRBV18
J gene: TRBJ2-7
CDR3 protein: CASSPLGLPYEQYF
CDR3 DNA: TGTGCCAGCTCACCACTGGGACTCCCCTACGAGCAGTACTTC

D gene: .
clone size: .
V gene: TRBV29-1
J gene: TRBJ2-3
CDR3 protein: CSVRQGQGSTDTQYF
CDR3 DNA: TGCAGCGTGAGGCAGGGCCAGGGTAGTACAGATACGCAGTATTTT

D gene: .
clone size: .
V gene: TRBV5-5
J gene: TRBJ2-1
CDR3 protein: CASSPLTSPSYNEQFF
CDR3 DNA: TGTGCCAGCAGTCCGCTGACTAGTCCATCCTACAATGAGCAGTTCTTC

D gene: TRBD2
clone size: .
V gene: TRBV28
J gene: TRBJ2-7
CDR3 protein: CASYPSGSSYEQYF
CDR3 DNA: TGTGCCAGCTACCCTAGCGGAAGCTCCTACGAGCAGTACTTC

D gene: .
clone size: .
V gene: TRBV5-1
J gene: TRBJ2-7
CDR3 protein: CASSLAARPDVEQYF
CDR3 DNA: TGCGCCAGCAGCTTGGCGGCCAGGCCCGACGTCGAGCAGTACTTC

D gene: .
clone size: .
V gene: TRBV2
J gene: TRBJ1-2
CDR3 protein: CASRRDTGGYGYTF
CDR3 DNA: TGTGCCAGCAGAAGGGACACCGGGGGGTATGGCTACACCTTC

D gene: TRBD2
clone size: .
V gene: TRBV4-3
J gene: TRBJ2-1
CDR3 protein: CASSPRTAGVGNEQFF
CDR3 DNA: TGCGCCAGCAGCCCCCGGACAGCGGGAGTTGGTAATGAGCAGTTCTTC

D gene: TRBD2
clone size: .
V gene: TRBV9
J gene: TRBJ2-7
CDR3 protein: CASSVGTSGRQSYEQYF
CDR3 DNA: TGTGCCAGCAGCGTCGGGACTAGCGGGAGGCAGTCCTACGAGCAGTACTTC

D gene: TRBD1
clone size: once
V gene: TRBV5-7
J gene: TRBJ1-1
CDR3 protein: CASSLIRQGLNTEAFF
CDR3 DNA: TGTGCCAGCAGCCTGATAAGACAGGGATTGAACACTGAAGCTTTCTTT

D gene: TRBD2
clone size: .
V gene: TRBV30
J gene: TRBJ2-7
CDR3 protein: CAWKPRGDEQYF
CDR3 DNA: TGTGCCTGGAAGCCCCGGGGGGACGAGCAGTACTTC

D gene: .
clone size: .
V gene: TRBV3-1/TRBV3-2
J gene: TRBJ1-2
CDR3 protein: CASTYRSGNDGYTF
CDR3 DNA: TGTGCCAGCACCTACCGATCAGGCAACGATGGCTACACCTTC

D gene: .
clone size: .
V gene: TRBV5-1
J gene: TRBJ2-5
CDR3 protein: CASTLWGQGQETQYF
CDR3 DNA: TGCGCCAGCACCCTTTGGGGACAAGGCCAAGAGACCCAGTACTTC

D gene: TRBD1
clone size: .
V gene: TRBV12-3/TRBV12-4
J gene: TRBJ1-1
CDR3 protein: CASNPGQYTEAFF
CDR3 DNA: TGTGCCAGCAACCCGGGACAGTACACTGAAGCTTTCTTT

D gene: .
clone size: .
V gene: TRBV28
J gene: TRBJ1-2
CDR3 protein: CASSLSTGSRPGVGYTF
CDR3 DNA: TGTGCCAGCAGTTTATCGACGGGGAGCCGGCCGGGGGTAGGCTACACCTTC

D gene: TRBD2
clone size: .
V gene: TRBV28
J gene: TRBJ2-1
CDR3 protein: CASSTRDYRFF
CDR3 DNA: TGTGCCAGCTCTACCAGGGACTATCGGTTCTTC

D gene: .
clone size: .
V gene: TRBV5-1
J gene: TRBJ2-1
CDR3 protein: CASSSRTPSSYNEQFF
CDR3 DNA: TGCGCCAGCAGCTCGAGGACTCCTAGCTCCTACAATGAGCAGTTCTTC

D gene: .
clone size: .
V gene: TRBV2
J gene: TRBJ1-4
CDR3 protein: CASRSLYTATNEKLFF
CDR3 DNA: TGTGCCAGCAGGAGCTTGTATACGGCAACTAATGAAAAACTGTTTTTT

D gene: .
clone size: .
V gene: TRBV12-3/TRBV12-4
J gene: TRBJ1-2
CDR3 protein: CASSRDAPNGYTF
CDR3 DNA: TGTGCCAGCAGCCGGGATGCCCCCAATGGCTACACCTTC

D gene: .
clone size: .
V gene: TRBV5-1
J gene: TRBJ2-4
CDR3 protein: CASSPGFLAKNIQYF
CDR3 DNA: TGCGCCAGCAGCCCAGGGTTCCTAGCCAAAAACATTCAGTACTTC

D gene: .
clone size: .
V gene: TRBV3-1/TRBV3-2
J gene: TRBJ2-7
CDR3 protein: CASSNRQDNEQYF
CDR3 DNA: TGTGCCAGCAGCAACCGACAGGATAACGAGCAGTACTTC

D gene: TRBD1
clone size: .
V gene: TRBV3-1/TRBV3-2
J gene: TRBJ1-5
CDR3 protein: CASSPRGQQPQHF
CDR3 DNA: TGTGCCAGCAGCCCAAGGGGGCAACAGCCCCAGCATTTT

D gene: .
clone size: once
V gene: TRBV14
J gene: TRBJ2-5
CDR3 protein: CASSQDRLPLGTQYF
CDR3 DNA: TGTGCCAGCAGCCAAGATCGACTACCGCTGGGGACCCAGTACTTC

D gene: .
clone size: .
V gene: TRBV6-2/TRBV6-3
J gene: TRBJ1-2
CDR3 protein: CASSPPRGDPNYGYTF
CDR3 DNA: TGTGCCAGCAGTCCACCTCGGGGGGATCCAAACTATGGCTACACCTTC

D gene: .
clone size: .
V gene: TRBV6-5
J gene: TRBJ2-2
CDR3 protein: CASRVGKAGTGELFF
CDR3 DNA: TGTGCCAGCAGAGTTGGAAAAGCGGGCACCGGGGAGCTGTTTTTT

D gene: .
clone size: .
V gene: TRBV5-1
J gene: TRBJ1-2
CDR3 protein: CASSVNRVGVFGYTF
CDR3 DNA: TGCGCCAGCAGCGTAAACAGGGTAGGCGTCTTTGGCTACACCTTC

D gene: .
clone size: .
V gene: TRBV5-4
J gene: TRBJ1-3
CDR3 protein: CASSLGPGSGNTIYF
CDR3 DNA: TGTGCCAGCAGCTTGGGCCCGGGCTCTGGAAACACCATATATTTT

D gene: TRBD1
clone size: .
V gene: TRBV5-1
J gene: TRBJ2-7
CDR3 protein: CASSSTGGGQYF
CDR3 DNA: TGCGCCAGCAGCTCCACAGGGGGAGGGCAGTACTTC

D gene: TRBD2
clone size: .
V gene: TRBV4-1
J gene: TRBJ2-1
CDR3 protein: CASSQEGGRANEQFF
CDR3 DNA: TGCGCCAGCAGCCAAGAGGGCGGGAGGGCCAATGAGCAGTTCTTC

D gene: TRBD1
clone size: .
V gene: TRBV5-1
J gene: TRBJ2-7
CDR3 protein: CASSPTGDSSYEQYF
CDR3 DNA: TGCGCCAGCAGCCCGACAGGGGATAGCTCCTACGAGCAGTACTTC

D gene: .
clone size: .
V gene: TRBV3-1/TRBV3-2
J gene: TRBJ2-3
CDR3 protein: CASSPGLPITDTQYF
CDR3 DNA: TGTGCCAGCAGCCCGGGACTCCCCATCACAGATACGCAGTATTTT

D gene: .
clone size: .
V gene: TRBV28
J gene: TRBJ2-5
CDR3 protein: CASSLEYGGETQYF
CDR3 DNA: TGTGCCAGCAGTTTAGAGTACGGGGGAGAGACCCAGTACTTC

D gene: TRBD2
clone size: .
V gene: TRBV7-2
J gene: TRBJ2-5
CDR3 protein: CASSGLAGVAETQYF
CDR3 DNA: TGTGCCAGCTCCGGACTAGCGGGAGTCGCGGAGACCCAGTACTTC

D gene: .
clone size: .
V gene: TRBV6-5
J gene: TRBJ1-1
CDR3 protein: CASSLQQGRTEAFF
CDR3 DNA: TGTGCCAGCAGTCTCCAACAGGGTCGGACTGAAGCTTTCTTT

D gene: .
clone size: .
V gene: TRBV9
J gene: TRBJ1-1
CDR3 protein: CASSGNMNTEAFF
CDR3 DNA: TGTGCCAGCAGCGGAAACATGAACACTGAAGCTTTCTTT

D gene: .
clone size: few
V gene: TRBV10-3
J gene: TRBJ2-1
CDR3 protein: CAISESLGSLEFF
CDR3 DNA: TGTGCCATCAGTGAGTCGCTCGGGAGCCTCGAGTTCTTC

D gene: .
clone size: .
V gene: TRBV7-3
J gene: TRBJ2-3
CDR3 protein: CASSFLGRDTDTQYF
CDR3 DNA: TGTGCCAGCAGCTTTTTGGGGCGGGATACAGATACGCAGTATTTT

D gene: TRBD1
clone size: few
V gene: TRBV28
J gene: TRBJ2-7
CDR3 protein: CASSSYQGTGNNYEQYF
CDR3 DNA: TGTGCCAGCAGTTCATATCAAGGGACAGGCAATAACTACGAGCAGTACTTC

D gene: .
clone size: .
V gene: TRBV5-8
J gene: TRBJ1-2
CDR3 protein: CASRLNRVYYGYTF
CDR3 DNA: TGTGCCAGCAGACTAAACAGGGTATACTATGGCTACACCTTC

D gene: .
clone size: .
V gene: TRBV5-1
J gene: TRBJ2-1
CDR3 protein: CASSLADYNEQFF
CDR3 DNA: TGCGCCAGCAGCTTAGCTGATTACAATGAGCAGTTCTTC

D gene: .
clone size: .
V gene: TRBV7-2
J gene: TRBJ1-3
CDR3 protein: CASSPADFRDTIYF
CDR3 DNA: TGTGCCAGCAGCCCGGCGGACTTTCGGGACACCATATATTTT

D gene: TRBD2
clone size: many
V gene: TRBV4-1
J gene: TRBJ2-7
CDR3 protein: CASSQDLGLATYEQYF
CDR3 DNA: TGCGCCAGCAGCCAAGATTTGGGACTAGCAACCTACGAGCAGTACTTC

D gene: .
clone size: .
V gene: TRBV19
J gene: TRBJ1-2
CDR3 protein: CASSIVGGLDGYTF
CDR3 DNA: TGTGCCAGTAGTATCGTCGGGGGTCTGGATGGCTACACCTTC

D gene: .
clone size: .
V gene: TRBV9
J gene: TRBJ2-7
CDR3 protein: CASSAPGLHSQQYF
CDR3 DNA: TGTGCCAGCAGCGCCCCTGGGCTCCACTCGCAGCAGTACTTC

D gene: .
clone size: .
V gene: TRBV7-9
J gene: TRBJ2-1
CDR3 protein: CASGGDNNEQFF
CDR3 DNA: TGTGCCAGCGGTGGGGACAACAATGAGCAGTTCTTC

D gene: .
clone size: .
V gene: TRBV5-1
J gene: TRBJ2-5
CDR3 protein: CASSDVRGLQETQYF
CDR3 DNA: TGCGCCAGCAGCGATGTAAGGGGGTTGCAAGAGACCCAGTACTTC

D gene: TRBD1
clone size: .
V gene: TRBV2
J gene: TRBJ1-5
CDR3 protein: CASSEGMIPNRGRQPQHF
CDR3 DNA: TGTGCCAGCAGTGAAGGAATGATCCCAAACAGGGGTCGTCAGCCCCAGCATTTT

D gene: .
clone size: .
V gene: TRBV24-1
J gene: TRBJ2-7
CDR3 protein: CATLGEGVYEQYF
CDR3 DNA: TGTGCCACCCTCGGGGAGGGGGTCTACGAGCAGTACTTC

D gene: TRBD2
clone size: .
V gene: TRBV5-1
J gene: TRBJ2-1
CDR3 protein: CASSQGSGSRVYNEQFF
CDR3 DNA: TGCGCCAGCAGCCAAGGTAGCGGGAGTCGGGTCTACAATGAGCAGTTCTTC

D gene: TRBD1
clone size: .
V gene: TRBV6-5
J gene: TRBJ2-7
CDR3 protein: CASNLGTGGSYEQYF
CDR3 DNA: TGTGCCAGCAACCTTGGGACAGGGGGATCCTACGAGCAGTACTTC